This entry is about one T cell receptor beta chain. The data derive from a study of shared clonotypes between healthy human individuals. The repertoire was sequenced with immunoSEQ multiplex PCR; TCRdb's copy has only in-frame clones and lacks some. The table shows about 690,000 clones, with about 90% occurring only once. The CDR3 covers 16 residues. With V trimmed by 7 bases and J by 6 bases, 17 bases remained unmatched. Germline V gene sequence: CDR1 MNHEY, CDR2 SMNVEV (reference sequence). The receptor comes from a man between 18 and 29 years old in good health. Some clones in this sample may be carry-over from other donors' samples. Input material: memory CD8+ T cells from PBMCs. The subset: CD45RO+ cells pooled with CCR7-negative TemRA cells. The chain links TRBV27 to TRBJ1-2; 7 bases match TRBD1. The CDR3 here is CASKTHTADRVNGYTF. CDR3 sequence (DNA): TGTGCCAGCAAAACCCATACCGCCGACAGGGTTAATGGCTACACCTTC.